This T cell receptor beta chain was sequenced for a study of spatial heterogeneity in lung cancer. TCRdb passed the 5' RACE reads through MiXCR, listing each CDR3 protein once. The top ten clones hold 3.7% of a sample with 15,000 to 20,000 distinct CDR3 sequences, roughly 6% of them seen once. Regarding time point: sample taken at primary tumor resection. From germline, CDR1 is SGHVS and CDR2 FNYEAQ. Losses at the gene ends were 5 bases for V and 0 bases for J; bases not matched to a gene: 7. The CDR3 has 17 amino acids. General study points: The number of expanded tumor alpha and beta chains correlated with mutation number.

This clonotype was seen many times. Its specificity is not known. This chain joins TRBV7-6 and TRBJ1-6; 7 bases fit TRBD1. This specimen was lung tumor tissue, taken at surgery. The sequence came from a female donor with early-stage non-small cell lung cancer. CDR3 sequence (DNA): TGTGCCAGCAGCCAAGGGACAGCTCGCTCCTATAATTCACCCCTCCACTTT. As protein: CASSQGTARSYNSPLHF. The variable domain in full, with the rest retrieved from reference TRBV7-6 and TRBJ1-6, is GAGVSQSPRYKVTKRGQDVALRCDPISGHVSLYWYRQALGQGPEFLTYFNYEAQQDKSGLPNDRFSAERPEGSISTLTIQRTEQRDSAMYRCASSQGTARSYNSPLHFGNGTRLTVT.